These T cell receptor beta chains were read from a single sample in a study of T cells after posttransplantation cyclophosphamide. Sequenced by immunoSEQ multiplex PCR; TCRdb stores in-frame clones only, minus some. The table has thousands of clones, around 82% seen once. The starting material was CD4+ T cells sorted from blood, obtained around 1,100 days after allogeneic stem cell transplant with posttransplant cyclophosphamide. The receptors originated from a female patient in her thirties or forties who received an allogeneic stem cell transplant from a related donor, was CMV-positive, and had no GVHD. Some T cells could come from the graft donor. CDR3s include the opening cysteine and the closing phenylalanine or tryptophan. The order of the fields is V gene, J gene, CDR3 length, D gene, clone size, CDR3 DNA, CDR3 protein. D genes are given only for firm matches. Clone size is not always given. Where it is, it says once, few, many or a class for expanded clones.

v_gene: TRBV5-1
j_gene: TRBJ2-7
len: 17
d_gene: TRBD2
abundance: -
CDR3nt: TGCGCCAGCAGCTTCGCTCGGACTAGCGGGGGCCGGGTCGAGCAGTACTTC
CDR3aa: CASSFARTSGGRVEQYF

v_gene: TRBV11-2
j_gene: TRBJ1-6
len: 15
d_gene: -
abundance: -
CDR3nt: TGTGCCAGCAGCTTAGGTCAGGTCGTTAATTCACCCCTCCACTTT
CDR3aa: CASSLGQVVNSPLHF

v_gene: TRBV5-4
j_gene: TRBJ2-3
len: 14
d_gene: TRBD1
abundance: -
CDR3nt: TGTGCCAGCACTCGGGACAGGGGATCAGATACGCAGTATTTT
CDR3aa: CASTRDRGSDTQYF

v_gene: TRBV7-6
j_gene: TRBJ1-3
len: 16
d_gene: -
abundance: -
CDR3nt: TGTGCCAGCAGCTTAGCGCACCTCTACTCTGGAAACACCATATATTTT
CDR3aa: CASSLAHLYSGNTIYF

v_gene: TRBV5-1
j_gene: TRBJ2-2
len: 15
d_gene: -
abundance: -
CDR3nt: TGCGCCAGCAGCCTTACAGGGAAGAACACCGGGGAGCTGTTTTTT
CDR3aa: CASSLTGKNTGELFF

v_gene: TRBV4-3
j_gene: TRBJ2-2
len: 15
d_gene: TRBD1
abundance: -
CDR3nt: TGCGCCAGCAGCCAAGAAGGGACAGTGACCGGGGAGCTGTTTTTT
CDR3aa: CASSQEGTVTGELFF

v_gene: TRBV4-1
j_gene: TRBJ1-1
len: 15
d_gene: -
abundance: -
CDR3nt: TGCGCCAGCAGCCCGGTTATCACTGAGGGCACTGAAGCTTTCTTT
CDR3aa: CASSPVITEGTEAFF

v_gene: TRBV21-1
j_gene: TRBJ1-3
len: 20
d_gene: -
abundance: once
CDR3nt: TGTGCCAGCAGCCTAGGATCGGACAGGGAGTTCCCGTCCTCTGGAAACACCATATATTTT
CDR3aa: CASSLGSDREFPSSGNTIYF

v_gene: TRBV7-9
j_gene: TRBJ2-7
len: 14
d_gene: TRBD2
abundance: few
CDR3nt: TGTGCCATCTCCCTAGCGGGGGGGACCTACGAGCAGTACTTC
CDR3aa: CAISLAGGTYEQYF

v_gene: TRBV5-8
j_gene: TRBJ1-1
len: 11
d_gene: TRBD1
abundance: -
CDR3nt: TGTGCCAGCAGTCTGACAGGGGAGGCTTTCTTT
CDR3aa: CASSLTGEAFF

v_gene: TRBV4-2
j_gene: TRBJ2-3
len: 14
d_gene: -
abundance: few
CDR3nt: TGTGCCAGCAGCCAAGATTCGGGCACAGATACGCAGTATTTT
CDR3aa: CASSQDSGTDTQYF

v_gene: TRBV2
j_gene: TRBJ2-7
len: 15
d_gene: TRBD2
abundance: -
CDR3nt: TGTGCCAGCAACCCTAGAGGCGGGGGGGCGTCCGAGCAGTACTTC
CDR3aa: CASNPRGGGASEQYF

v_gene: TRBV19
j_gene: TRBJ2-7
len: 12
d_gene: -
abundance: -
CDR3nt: TGTGCCAGTAGTCCAAACTTTTACGAGCAGTACTTC
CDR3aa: CASSPNFYEQYF

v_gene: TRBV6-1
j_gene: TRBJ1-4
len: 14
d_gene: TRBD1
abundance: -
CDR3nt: TGTGCCAGCAGATACAGGGGGCGCTTTGGAAAACTGTTTTTT
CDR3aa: CASRYRGRFGKLFF

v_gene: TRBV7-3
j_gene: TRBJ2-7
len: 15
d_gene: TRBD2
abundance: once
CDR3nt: TGTGCCAGCAGCCCGGACGGGGGGGCGTCCTACGAGCAGTACTTC
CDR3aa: CASSPDGGASYEQYF

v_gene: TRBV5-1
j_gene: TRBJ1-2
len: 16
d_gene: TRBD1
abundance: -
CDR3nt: TGCGCCAGCAGACCCGACTACAGACAGGGGGACTATGGCTACACCTTC
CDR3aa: CASRPDYRQGDYGYTF

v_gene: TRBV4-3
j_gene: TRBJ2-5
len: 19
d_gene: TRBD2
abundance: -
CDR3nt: TGCGCCAGCAGCCAAGATAGCGGGAGGGGGATTTGGGGCCAAGAGACCCAGTACTTC
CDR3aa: CASSQDSGRGIWGQETQYF

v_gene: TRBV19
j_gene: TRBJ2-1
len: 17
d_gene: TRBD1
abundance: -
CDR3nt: TGTGCCAGTAGTATGGTCAGGGGGCTCCAAACCTACAATGAGCAGTTCTTC
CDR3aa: CASSMVRGLQTYNEQFF

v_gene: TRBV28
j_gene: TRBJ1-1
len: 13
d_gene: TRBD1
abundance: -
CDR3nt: TGTGCCAGCAGTTGGACAGGGGGCACTGAAGCTTTCTTT
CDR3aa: CASSWTGGTEAFF

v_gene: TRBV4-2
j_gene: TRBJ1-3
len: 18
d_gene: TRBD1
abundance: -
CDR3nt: TGTGCCAGCAGCCAAGTCGGACAGGGAAAATTCTCTGGAGACACCATATATTTT
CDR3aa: CASSQVGQGKFSGDTIYF

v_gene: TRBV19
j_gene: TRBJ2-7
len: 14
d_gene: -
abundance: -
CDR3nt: TGTGCCAGTAGTATAGTCGGAACAGGGCACGAGCAGTACTTC
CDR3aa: CASSIVGTGHEQYF

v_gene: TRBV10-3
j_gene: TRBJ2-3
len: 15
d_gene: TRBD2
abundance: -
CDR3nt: TGTGCCATCAGTGGATGGCGACTAGCGACAGATACGCAGTATTTT
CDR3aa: CAISGWRLATDTQYF

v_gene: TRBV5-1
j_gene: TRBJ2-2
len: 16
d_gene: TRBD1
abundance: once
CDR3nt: TGCGCCGGCAGCCCCGGACAGGGGGCGAGGACCGGGGAGCTGTTTTTT
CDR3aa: CAGSPGQGARTGELFF

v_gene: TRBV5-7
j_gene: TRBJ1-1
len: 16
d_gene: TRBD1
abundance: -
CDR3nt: TGTGCCAGCAGCTTGGCCCTAGGGGGCGCAGGCACTGAAGCTTTCTTT
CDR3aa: CASSLALGGAGTEAFF

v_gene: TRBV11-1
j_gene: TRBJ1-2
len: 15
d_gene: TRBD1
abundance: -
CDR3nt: TGTGCCAGCAGCGCAGCGGGGACAGGAGTATATGGCTACACCTTC
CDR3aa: CASSAAGTGVYGYTF

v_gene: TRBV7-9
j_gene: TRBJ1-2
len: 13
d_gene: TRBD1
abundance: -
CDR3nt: TGTGCCAGCAGAGGCGAGGGGGCGGCGGGCTACACCTTC
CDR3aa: CASRGEGAAGYTF

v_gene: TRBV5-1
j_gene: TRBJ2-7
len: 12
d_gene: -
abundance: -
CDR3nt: TGCGCCAGCAGCTCAGGGTTCTACGAGCAGTACTTC
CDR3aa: CASSSGFYEQYF

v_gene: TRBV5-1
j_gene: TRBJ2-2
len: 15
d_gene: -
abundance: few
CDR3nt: TGCGCCAGCAGCTTGGGGGCGGGGACCACCGGGGAGCTGTTTTTT
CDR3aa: CASSLGAGTTGELFF

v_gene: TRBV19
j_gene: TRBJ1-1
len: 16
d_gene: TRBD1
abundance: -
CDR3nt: TGTGCCAGTAGCCCATTTGGACAGGGGGTAAAAACTGAAGCTTTCTTT
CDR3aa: CASSPFGQGVKTEAFF

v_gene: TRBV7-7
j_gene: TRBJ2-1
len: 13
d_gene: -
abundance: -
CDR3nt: TGTGCCAGCAGCTTAGTACAGAACAATGAGCAGTTCTTC
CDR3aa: CASSLVQNNEQFF

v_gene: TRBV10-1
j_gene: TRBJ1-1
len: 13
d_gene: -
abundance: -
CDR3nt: TGCGCCAGCAGTGAGGGTAGAGGGACTGAAGCTTTCTTT
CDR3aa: CASSEGRGTEAFF

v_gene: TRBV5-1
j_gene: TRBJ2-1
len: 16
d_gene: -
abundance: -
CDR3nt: TGCGCCAGCAGTGTCCAGGGCTCGAGCTCCTACAATGAGCAGTTCTTC
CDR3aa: CASSVQGSSSYNEQFF

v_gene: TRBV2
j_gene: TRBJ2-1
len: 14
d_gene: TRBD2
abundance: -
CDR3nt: TGTGCCAGCAGAGGACTAGCGGGGATCGATGAGCAGTTCTTC
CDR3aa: CASRGLAGIDEQFF

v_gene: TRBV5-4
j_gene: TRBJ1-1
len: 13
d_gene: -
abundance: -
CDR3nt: TGTGCCAGCAGCTTAAACAGGGTGACTGAAGCTTTCTTT
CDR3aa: CASSLNRVTEAFF

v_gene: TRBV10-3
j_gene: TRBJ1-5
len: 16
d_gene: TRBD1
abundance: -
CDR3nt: TGTGCCATCAGTGGGGGGACAGGGCCTAGCAATCAGCCCCAGCATTTT
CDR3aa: CAISGGTGPSNQPQHF

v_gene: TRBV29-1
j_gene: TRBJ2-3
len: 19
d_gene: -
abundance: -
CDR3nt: TGCAGCGTTGAAGTTCGGGCAGTGAGGACAAAGTTTAGCACAGATACGCAGTATTTT
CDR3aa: CSVEVRAVRTKFSTDTQYF

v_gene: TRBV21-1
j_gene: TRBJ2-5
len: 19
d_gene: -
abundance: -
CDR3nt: TGTGCCAGCAGCCTCCGAGCCCTAGGGAGCGGGGGACATCAAGAGACCCAGTACTTC
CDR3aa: CASSLRALGSGGHQETQYF

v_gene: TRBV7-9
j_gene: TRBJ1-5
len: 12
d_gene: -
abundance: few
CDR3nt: TGTGCCAGCAGCTTGACAGGTCAGCCCCAGCATTTT
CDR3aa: CASSLTGQPQHF

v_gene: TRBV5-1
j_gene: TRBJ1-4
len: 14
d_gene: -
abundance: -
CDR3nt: TGCGCCAGCAGCGGAGGAGTTTTTAATGAAAAACTGTTTTTT
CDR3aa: CASSGGVFNEKLFF

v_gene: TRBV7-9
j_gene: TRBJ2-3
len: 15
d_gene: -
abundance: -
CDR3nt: TGTGCCAGCAGCTCCCTCTCCGGGGGGCCCGGGACGCAGTATTTT
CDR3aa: CASSSLSGGPGTQYF

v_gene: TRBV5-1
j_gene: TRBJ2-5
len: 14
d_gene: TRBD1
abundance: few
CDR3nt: TGCGCCAGCAGAGGGGACAGGGAAAAGGAGACCCAGTACTTC
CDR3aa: CASRGDREKETQYF

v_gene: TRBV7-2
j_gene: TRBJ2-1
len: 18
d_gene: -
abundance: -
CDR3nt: TGTGCCAGCAGCTTAGGGGCCCCCTTCACCCCTTCCTACAATGAGCAGTTCTTC
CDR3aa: CASSLGAPFTPSYNEQFF

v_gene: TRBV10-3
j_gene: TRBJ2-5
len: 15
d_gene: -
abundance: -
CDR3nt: TGTGCCATCAGTGACCTCTTGTGGAGCCAAGAGACCCAGTACTTC
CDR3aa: CAISDLLWSQETQYF

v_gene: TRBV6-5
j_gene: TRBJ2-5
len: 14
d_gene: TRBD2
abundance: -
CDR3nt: TGTGCCAGCATGTGGCTAGCGGGGGGACCGACCCAGTACTTC
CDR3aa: CASMWLAGGPTQYF

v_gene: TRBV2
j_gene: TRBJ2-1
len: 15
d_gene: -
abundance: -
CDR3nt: TGTGCCAGCAGGCCCGGGAGTTATACTGACAATGAGCAGTTCTTC
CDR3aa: CASRPGSYTDNEQFF

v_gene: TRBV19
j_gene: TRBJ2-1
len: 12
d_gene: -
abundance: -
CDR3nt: TGTGCCAGTAGTATCCTCGCGGGAGAGCAGTTCTTC
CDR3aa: CASSILAGEQFF

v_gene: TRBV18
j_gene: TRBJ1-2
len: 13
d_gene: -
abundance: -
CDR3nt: TGTGCCAGCTCTCTGGCGGGGGATTATGGCTACACCTTC
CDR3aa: CASSLAGDYGYTF

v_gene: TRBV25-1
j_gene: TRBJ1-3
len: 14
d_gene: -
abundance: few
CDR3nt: TGTGCCAGCAGGGGGAGGTTGGCTGGAAACACCATATATTTT
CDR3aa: CASRGRLAGNTIYF

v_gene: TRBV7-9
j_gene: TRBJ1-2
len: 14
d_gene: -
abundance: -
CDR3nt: TGTGCCAGCAGCCCCCGGACATTGCGGTATGGCTACACCTTC
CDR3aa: CASSPRTLRYGYTF

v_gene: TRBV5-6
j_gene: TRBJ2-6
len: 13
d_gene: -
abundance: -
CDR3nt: TGTGCCAGCAGCTTGGGACAGAAAAACGTCCTGACTTTC
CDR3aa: CASSLGQKNVLTF

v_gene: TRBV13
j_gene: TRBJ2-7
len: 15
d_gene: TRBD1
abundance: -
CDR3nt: TGTGCCAGCAGCTTCGGGACAGTGGACATCTACGAGCAGTACTTC
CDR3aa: CASSFGTVDIYEQYF

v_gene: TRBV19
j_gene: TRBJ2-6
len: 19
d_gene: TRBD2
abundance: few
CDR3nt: TGTGCCAGTAGTCCCACGGCTAGCGGGCCTTTTTCTGGGGCCAACGTCCTGACTTTC
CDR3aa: CASSPTASGPFSGANVLTF

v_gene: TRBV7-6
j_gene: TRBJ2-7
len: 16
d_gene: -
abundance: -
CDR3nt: TGTGCCAGCAGCCCCACCCCCCCAGGGATTAACTACGAGCAGTACTTC
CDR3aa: CASSPTPPGINYEQYF

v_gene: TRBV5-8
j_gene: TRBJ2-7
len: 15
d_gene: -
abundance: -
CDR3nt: TGTGCCAGCAGCTTGATCGGGATACGCTCCTACGAGCAGTACTTC
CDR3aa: CASSLIGIRSYEQYF